The 30 T cell receptor beta chains below were found in one sample sequenced in a study of T cell responses to AZD1222 COVID-19 vaccine. Libraries were prepared by immunoSEQ multiplex PCR; TCRdb keeps only in-frame clonotypes and omits some of them. The table includes about 200,000 clones, approximately 90% detected once. The sequencing used peripheral blood, collected 28 days after the second AZD1222 dose. All receptors derive from an adult who received the AZD1222 COVID-19 vaccine.

This chain uses TRBV5-5 with TRBJ2-3; 11 nucleotides match TRBD2. Germline assignment: CDR1 SGHKS and CDR2 YYEKEE (reference sequence). The V and J ends lost 4 bases and 3 bases, in that order; junction bases with no gene match: 4. The length of the CDR3 is 15 residues. The CDR3 DNA reads as TGTGCCAGCAGCACTAGCGGGAGCGGGACAGATACGCAGTATTTT. Amino acid sequence: CASSTSGSGTDTQYF.

This sequence joins TRBV6-5 and TRBJ1-6, with D perhaps matching TRBD1 (5 bases). Germline V gives CDR1 MNHEY, CDR2 SVGAGI. This CDR3 has 15 amino acids. The ends were cut back, 2 bases at V and 7 bases at J, with 12 bases in the middle. The CDR3 spells CASSYGQGRNSPLHF. As DNA, the CDR3 is TGTGCCAGCAGTTACGGGCAGGGACGAAATTCACCCCTCCACTTT.

This chain uses TRBV30 with TRBJ2-7; D ambiguous. The V gene's germline CDR1 is GTSNPN and CDR2 SVGIG (reference sequence). Trimming pared 0 bases from V and 2 bases from J, leaving 14 bases between. The CDR3 loop spans 15 amino acids. The CDR3 here is CAWSVDVTRAYEQYF. The CDR3 DNA reads as TGTGCCTGGAGTGTCGACGTCACCCGGGCCTACGAGCAGTACTTC.

V is TRBV5-1 and J is TRBJ2-1; 8 nucleotides line up with TRBD2. CDR1 and CDR2 from the germline V gene are SGHRS and YFSETQ. This CDR3 has 18 residues. With 3 bases clipped from V and 7 bases from J, the junction kept 18 bases outside the gene matches. The DNA of the CDR3 is TGCGCCAGCAGCTCCGCCATCCCCTTAGCGGGAATCTTTAATGAGCAGTTCTTC. Translating it yields CASSSAIPLAGIFNEQFF. Full variable domain (missing parts from reference TRBV5-1 and TRBJ2-1): KAGVTQTPRYLIKTRGQQVTLSCSPISGHRSVSWYQQTPGQGLQFLFEYFSETQRNKGNFPGRFSGRQFSNSRSEMNVSTLELGDSALYLCASSSAIPLAGIFNEQFFGPGTRLTVL.

This chain links TRBV12-5 with TRBJ1-6; a weak D match, TRBD1 (6 bases). The germline V gene has CDR1 LGHNT and CDR2 FRNRAP. The CDR3 spans 19 residues. Trimming pared 9 bases from V and 1 base from J, leaving 25 bases between. CDR3 protein: CARIREILPGESYNSPLHF. The DNA of the CDR3 is TGTGCTAGAATCAGGGAGATACTCCCAGGGGAGTCCTATAATTCACCCCTCCACTTT.

The chain links TRBV9 to TRBJ2-5, with a possible D match to TRBD2 (6 bases). Germline V gene lookup returns CDR1 SGDLS and CDR2 YYNGEE. Trimming removed 0 bases from V and 5 bases from J, with 11 bases in between. There are 14 residues in the CDR3. CDR3 in amino acids: CASSVDRGGETQYF. CDR3 bases: TGTGCCAGCAGCGTAGATCGGGGAGGCGAGACCCAGTACTTC.

This chain links TRBV2 with TRBJ2-7; 9 bases line up with TRBD1. V gave up 6 bases and J gave up 3 bases; unmatched junction bases: 6. Looked up from germline, CDR1 is SNHLY and CDR2 is FYNNEI. This CDR3 is 14 amino acids long. The CDR3 spells CASRKTGGIYEQYF. The CDR3 coding sequence is TGTGCCAGCAGGAAGACAGGGGGGATCTACGAGCAGTACTTC.

This rearrangement joins TRBV5-1 to TRBJ2-5; D is ambiguous. The CDR3 covers 15 residues. Trimming removed 3 bases from V and 1 base from J, with 13 bases in between. The germline CDR1 and CDR2 sequences are SGHRS and YFSETQ. CDR3 nucleotide sequence: TGCGCCAGCAGCTACTCTGCGATATCCCAAGAGACCCAGTACTTC. The encoded protein is CASSYSAISQETQYF.

The rearrangement uses TRBV28 and TRBJ2-7; D might be TRBD2 (7 bases). The V gene's germline CDR1 is MDHEN and CDR2 SYDVKM. Trimming removed 5 bases from V and 2 bases from J, with 10 bases in between. The CDR3 length is 13 residues. CDR3 protein: CASSKGGAYEQYF. DNA of the CDR3: TGTGCCAGCAGTAAAGGGGGGGCCTACGAGCAGTACTTC.

This chain uses TRBV18 with TRBJ2-3, with 11 bases lining up with TRBD1. CDR1 KGHSH and CDR2 LQKENI come from the germline V gene. CDR3 size: 14 residues. V dropped 2 bases and J dropped 5; count of bases not matched to a gene: 0. CDR3 sequence reads: CASSPGTGGDTQYF. CDR3 nucleotide sequence: TGTGCCAGCTCACCAGGGACAGGGGGAGATACGCAGTATTTT.

The gene calls are TRBV20-1 and TRBJ2-1; 11 bases agree with TRBD2. Germline CDR1 is DFQATT and CDR2 is SNEGSKA (reference sequence). J lost 9 bases, V lost 3 bases, and 7 bases had no gene match. The CDR3 extends over 14 amino acids. The CDR3 region is CSASELAGVVEQFF. CDR3 bases: TGCAGTGCTAGTGAACTAGCGGGAGTGGTTGAGCAGTTCTTC.

The chain has TRBV3-1 (or the pseudogene TRBV3-2) and TRBJ2-7, with a tentative D call TRBD2 (5 bases). Trimming pared 1 base from V and 2 bases from J, leaving 18 bases between. CDR1 and CDR2 from the germline V gene are LGHDT and YNNKEL (reference sequence). This CDR3 contains 17 residues. In nucleotides, the CDR3 is TGTGCCAGCAGCCAAGGTGCGGGTTTGGTTGGGGCCTACGAGCAGTACTTC. It is translated as CASSQGAGLVGAYEQYF.

This rearrangement joins TRBV7-9 to TRBJ1-1; 7 bases align to TRBD1. Per germline, CDR1 SEHNR and CDR2 FQNEAQ (reference sequence). CDR3 length: 16 amino acids. Unmatched junction bases numbered 9, after V lost 3 bases and J lost 2 bases. In DNA form, the CDR3 reads TGTGCCAGCAGCTTCCTTTTGACAGGGCACAACACTGAAGCTTTCTTT. Translating it yields CASSFLLTGHNTEAFF.

The chain uses TRBV5-1 and TRBJ2-7; maybe TRBD1 (5 bases). This CDR3 is 14 amino acids long. The germline gives CDR1 SGHRS, CDR2 YFSETQ. Trimming took 0 bases from V and 5 from J, leaving 12 bases between them. The CDR3 DNA sequence: TGCGCCAGCAGCTTGGATTCAGGGTACAACGAGCAGTACTTC. It yields the protein CASSLDSGYNEQYF.

The chain combines TRBV6-5 with TRBJ2-7; the match to TRBD1 covers 9 bases. From germline, CDR1 is MNHEY and CDR2 SVGAGI. The CDR3 spans 15 residues. V trimming: 8 bases; J trimming: 5 bases; junction bases outside the gene matches: 13. DNA of the CDR3: TGTGCCAGCCACGATCTGTCACAGGGGGCGGACGAGCAGTACTTC. Its protein is CASHDLSQGADEQYF.

This chain links TRBV28 with TRBJ2-6, with 10 bases aligning to TRBD2. The CDR3 contains 17 residues. In germline, CDR1 is MDHEN, CDR2 SYDVKM. Unmatched junction bases numbered 9, after V lost 7 bases and J lost 3 bases. CDR3 region: CASKSGRALGGANVLTF. CDR3 DNA: TGTGCCAGCAAAAGCGGGAGGGCCTTAGGTGGGGCCAACGTCCTGACTTTC.

The gene calls are TRBV20-1 and TRBJ2-7, with D perhaps TRBD2 (5 bases). The CDR3 is 11 amino acids. Per germline, CDR1 DFQATT and CDR2 SNEGSKA (reference sequence). Trimming cost V 6 bases and J 2 bases, with 8 bases left between them. The CDR3 DNA reads as TGCAGTGCCCAGACTACCTACGAGCAGTACTTC. Its protein is CSAQTTYEQYF.

The chain carries TRBV5-1 and TRBJ1-1; no firm D call. This CDR3 is built from 14 residues. CDR1 and CDR2 from the germline V gene are SGHRS and YFSETQ. The germline V and J ends were trimmed by 1 base and 0 bases, with 7 bases remaining between them. CDR3 nucleotide sequence: TGCGCCAGCAGCTTGCGGGGATTGAACACTGAAGCTTTCTTT. This codes for CASSLRGLNTEAFF. Full variable domain (outside the CDR3, taken from reference TRBV5-1 and TRBJ1-1): KAGVTQTPRYLIKTRGQQVTLSCSPISGHRSVSWYQQTPGQGLQFLFEYFSETQRNKGNFPGRFSGRQFSNSRSEMNVSTLELGDSALYLCASSLRGLNTEAFFGQGTRLTVV.

The chain links TRBV2 to TRBJ1-5; 8 bases are a match to TRBD1. This CDR3 has 15 residues. Germline V gene sequence: CDR1 SNHLY, CDR2 FYNNEI. With 8 bases clipped from V and 4 bases from J, the junction kept 10 bases outside the gene matches. The CDR3 spells CASASMDRANQPQHF. In DNA form, the CDR3 reads TGTGCCAGCGCTAGTATGGACAGGGCTAATCAGCCCCAGCATTTT.

V usage is TRBV19 and J usage is TRBJ2-3; 9 bases line up with TRBD1. V lost 6 bases and J lost 2; bases outside the gene matches: 9. Germline V gene lookup returns CDR1 LNHDA and CDR2 SQIVND (reference sequence). CDR3 length: 16 residues. CDR3 protein: CASSTGTGQSTDTQYF. DNA for the CDR3: TGTGCCAGTAGCACCGGGACAGGGCAATCCACAGATACGCAGTATTTT.

This chain joins TRBV7-2 and TRBJ1-2; possible D gene TRBD1, 6 bases. V lost 5 bases and J lost 3, with 19 bases in between. This CDR3 is 16 amino acids long. Per germline, CDR1 SGHTA and CDR2 FQGNSA. As DNA, the CDR3 is TGTGCCAGCAGCCTCATGAACAGGGTAGTAGACTATGGCTACACCTTC. It codes for CASSLMNRVVDYGYTF.

J is TRBJ1-3 and V is TRBV19; 7 positions agree with TRBD1. The CDR3 length is 16 residues. Losses at the gene ends were 7 bases for V and 0 bases for J; bases not matched to a gene: 9. CDR1 LNHDA and CDR2 SQIVND come from the germline V gene (reference sequence). In DNA, the CDR3 is TGTGCCAGTATGGGCCAAGGGGGCACCTCTGGAAACACCATATATTTT. As protein: CASMGQGGTSGNTIYF.

The rearrangement joins TRBV12-3 or TRBV12-4 to TRBJ2-3; perhaps TRBD2 as D (6 bases). This CDR3 comprises 13 residues. Trimming removed 1 base from V and 4 bases from J, with 6 bases in between. Here the CDR3 reads CASSLGGADTQYF. The CDR3 nucleotides read TGTGCCAGCAGTTTAGGGGGGGCAGATACGCAGTATTTT.

The CDR3 sequence: CASTGNANTEAFF. For the CDR3, the DNA is TGTGCCAGCACCGGGAACGCGAACACTGAAGCTTTCTTT. This sequence joins TRBV6-5 and TRBJ1-1; D is uncertain. The CDR3 sequence is 13 residues long. Between the trimmed V and J ends, which lost 7 bases and 1 base, there was a span of 10 bases. Germline CDR1 reads MNHEY; CDR2 reads SVGAGI.

The V gene is TRBV7-8, the J gene TRBJ2-7; 8 bases map to TRBD1. There are 15 residues in the CDR3. Germline V gene data show CDR1 as SGHVS and CDR2 as FQNEAQ. Losses at the gene ends were 8 bases for V and 6 bases for J; bases not matched to a gene: 15. CDR3 protein: CASLGDRFILSEQYF. CDR3 sequence (DNA): TGTGCCAGCTTGGGGGACAGGTTTATTCTCTCCGAGCAGTACTTC.

The chain couples TRBV7-2 to TRBJ1-6; D is uncertain. Trimming left V 0 bases short and J 11 bases short, with 11 bases between. CDR3 length equals 14 residues. Germline V gene data show CDR1 as SGHTA and CDR2 as FQGNSA. CDR3 loop: CASSLATGKTPLHF. The CDR3 DNA follows: TGTGCCAGCAGCTTAGCGACCGGGAAAACACCCCTCCACTTT.

The rearrangement links TRBV7-2 to TRBJ1-1; 8 bases fit TRBD1. Trimming took 5 bases from V and 3 from J; bases not matched to a gene: 8. The CDR3 extends over 15 amino acids. Germline values: CDR1 SGHTA, CDR2 FQGNSA. CDR3 sequence: CASSTRTGLDTEAFF. For the CDR3, the DNA is TGTGCCAGCAGCACCCGGACAGGGTTGGACACTGAAGCTTTCTTT.

This chain uses TRBV28 with TRBJ1-2; 7 bases fit TRBD1. Per the germline V gene, CDR1 is MDHEN and CDR2 is SYDVKM. CDR3 length: 12 residues. V trimming: 2 bases; J trimming: 8 bases; junction bases outside the gene matches: 2. The DNA of the CDR3 is TGTGCCAGCAGTTTAGGGACAGTAGGCTACACCTTC. Translated: CASSLGTVGYTF.

The chain links TRBV4-1 to TRBJ2-7; D is undetermined. Per the germline V gene, CDR1 is MGHRA and CDR2 is YSYEKL. The CDR3 spans 10 residues. V lost 2 bases and J lost 7, with 3 bases in between. The CDR3 DNA is TGCGCCAGCAGCCAACGGGAGCAGTACTTC. Translation: CASSQREQYF.

V gene TRBV7-2 combines with J gene TRBJ2-1; D assignment may be TRBD1 or TRBD2 (5 bases each). This CDR3 contains 16 residues. V gave up 5 bases and J gave up 7 bases, with 21 bases separating them. Germline CDR1 is SGHTA and CDR2 is FQGNSA. CDR3 region: CASSPGGVMIRNEQFF. The CDR3 nucleotides are TGTGCCAGCAGCCCTGGGGGAGTGATGATAAGGAATGAGCAGTTCTTC.